These T cell receptor beta chains were read from a single sample in a study of cytomegalovirus exposure and HLA in healthy donors. Using immunoSEQ multiplex PCR, the repertoire was profiled, and TCRdb retains in-frame clones only, with some absent. Of about 200,000 clones in the sample, around 84% were seen once. The sample was PBMCs. The receptor source for this set is a man between 40 and 49 years old in good health and CMV-seropositive. The CDR3 runs from the conserved cysteine through the conserved F or W. Each record gives: clone size, V gene, J gene, CDR3 length, D gene, CDR3 DNA, CDR3 protein. A D gene is named only where the DNA matches it firmly. Clone size appears in some rows only: once, few, many, or a class for an expanded clone.

.,TRBV10-2,TRBJ2-5,11,.,TGCGCCAGCAGATTCGGTGAGACCCAGTACTTC,CASRFGETQYF
.,TRBV18,TRBJ1-1,14,.,TGTGCCAGCTCACCACAGGGGCAGAACACTGAAGCTTTCTTT,CASSPQGQNTEAFF
once,TRBV27,TRBJ2-3,15,TRBD2,TGTGCCAGCGCCACGGAGACTAGCGGTACCCCCACGCAGTATTTT,CASATETSGTPTQYF
.,TRBV11-3,TRBJ2-1,12,.,TGTGCCAGCAGCCTAGGTATCAATGAGCAGTTCTTC,CASSLGINEQFF
.,TRBV7-2,TRBJ1-2,14,.,TGTGCCAGCAGCTTAGACGGGGGTGACTATGGCTACACCTTC,CASSLDGGDYGYTF
.,TRBV7-9,TRBJ2-2,13,TRBD1,TGTGCCAGCAGCAAACAGGGGGCCGGGGAGCTGTTTTTT,CASSKQGAGELFF
few,TRBV5-6,TRBJ1-1,13,.,TGTGCCAGCAGCTTGGCCTCGGCCCGAGGAGCTTTCTTT,CASSLASARGAFF
.,TRBV9,TRBJ1-2,12,.,TGTGCCAGCAGCGTAGCCAGCTATGGCTACACCTTC,CASSVASYGYTF
.,TRBV18,TRBJ2-7,15,TRBD1,TGTGCCAGCTCATCGAGACAGGGGGAGAGCGACGAGCAGTACTTC,CASSSRQGESDEQYF
.,TRBV20-1,TRBJ1-2,10,.,TGCAGTGTGGAGTACTATGGCTACACCTTC,CSVEYYGYTF
.,TRBV29-1,TRBJ1-2,14,TRBD1,TGCAGCGTTCAATCTTCCGGGACAGTGTCTGGCTACACCTTC,CSVQSSGTVSGYTF
.,TRBV5-4,TRBJ2-5,15,TRBD2,TGTGCCAGCAGCTCTCTAGCGGGGGAAAAGAAGACCCAGTACTTC,CASSSLAGEKKTQYF
once,TRBV5-5,TRBJ2-7,16,TRBD2,TGTGCCAGCAGCCAAGGCTTGGGCGGGAGCTCCTACGAGCAGTACTTC,CASSQGLGGSSYEQYF
.,TRBV14,TRBJ2-7,19,.,TGTGCCAGCAGCCAAGGGTTGGGTAGGAGCGGACCCAACTCCTACGAGCAGTACTTC,CASSQGLGRSGPNSYEQYF
.,TRBV7-2,TRBJ2-5,13,TRBD1,TGTGCCAGCAGCCTGGGACAGCAAGAGACCCAGTACTTC,CASSLGQQETQYF
.,TRBV7-9,TRBJ2-3,17,.,TGTGCCAGCAGCTTAGTGGCAGGGGCGTTCGGCACAGATACGCAGTATTTT,CASSLVAGAFGTDTQYF
.,TRBV2,TRBJ1-5,16,TRBD1,TGTGCCAGCAGCCCCGGGACAGGGGTGGGTTGGCAGCCCCAGCATTTT,CASSPGTGVGWQPQHF
.,TRBV2,TRBJ2-7,13,.,TGTGCCATCCGCAAGGGGGGGTCCTACGAGCAGTACTTC,CAIRKGGSYEQYF
.,TRBV15,TRBJ1-2,12,.,TGTGCCACCAGCAGAGGGGCTTATGGCTACACCTTC,CATSRGAYGYTF
.,TRBV6-5,TRBJ1-2,14,TRBD1,TGTGCCAGCAGTGCGCAGGGGGTTGAGAGTGGCTACACCTTC,CASSAQGVESGYTF
.,TRBV6-1,TRBJ1-2,13,TRBD1,TGTGCCAGCAGCCTAAGGACAGGCTATGGCTACACCTTC,CASSLRTGYGYTF
.,TRBV2,TRBJ2-7,16,TRBD2,TGTGCCAGCAGTGAGGGAGGGGCAGTCAGTGGAGGAGAGCAGTACTTC,CASSEGGAVSGGEQYF
.,TRBV4-2,TRBJ2-5,16,TRBD1,TGTGCCAGCAGCCAAGAAGGACAGGGTGCTCAAGAGACCCAGTACTTC,CASSQEGQGAQETQYF
.,TRBV5-1,TRBJ2-3,16,.,TGCGCCAGCAGCTTGGTTGCGGGCACGCAAGCAGATACGCAGTATTTT,CASSLVAGTQADTQYF
once,TRBV4-1,TRBJ1-5,15,.,TGCGCCAGCAGCCAAGTCGGGGGGAACAATCAGCCCCAGCATTTT,CASSQVGGNNQPQHF
.,TRBV6-1,TRBJ1-4,13,.,TGTGCCTGCGCAGGGACAATTAATGAAAAACTGTTTTTT,CACAGTINEKLFF
.,TRBV5-1,TRBJ2-1,16,TRBD2,TGCGCCAGCAGCTGGACTAGCGGGGGGCAAAACGATGAGCAGTTCTTC,CASSWTSGGQNDEQFF
.,TRBV7-9,TRBJ2-2,15,.,TGTGCCAGCAGCTTGGGGCAGGTGTACGCCGGGGAGCTGTTTTTT,CASSLGQVYAGELFF
few,TRBV6-1,TRBJ2-7,13,.,TGTGCCAGCAGTGAATTACAAACCTACGAGCAGTACTTC,CASSELQTYEQYF
.,TRBV5-1,TRBJ1-4,15,.,TGCGCCAGCAGCTTGGCCCTTAGACAGGATGAAAAACTGTTTTTT,CASSLALRQDEKLFF
once,TRBV19,TRBJ1-5,16,TRBD1,TGTGCCAGCGAAGAGGGGACAGGGTTGGAAAATCAGCCCCAGCATTTT,CASEEGTGLENQPQHF
.,TRBV5-4,TRBJ2-7,14,TRBD2,TGTGCCAGCAGCCCGAGGACTAGCGGCAGTGAGCAGTACTTC,CASSPRTSGSEQYF
.,TRBV10-3,TRBJ1-2,13,.,TGTGCCATCAGTGAGAAAGGGCAGGGAGGCTACACCTTC,CAISEKGQGGYTF
.,TRBV11-2,TRBJ1-6,16,.,TGTGCCAGCAGCAGGACAAGACAGATCTATAATTCACCCCTCCACTTT,CASSRTRQIYNSPLHF
.,TRBV19,TRBJ2-3,18,TRBD1,TGTGCCAGTAGGGCGGAAACCGGGACAGGGGGCGGCACAGATACGCAGTATTTT,CASRAETGTGGGTDTQYF
.,TRBV5-4,TRBJ2-7,15,TRBD1,TGTGCCAGCAGCTTGCCCGGGACAGGCCCCCGGGAGCAGTACTTC,CASSLPGTGPREQYF
few,TRBV6-5,TRBJ1-4,15,.,TGTGCCAGCAGTTACGGAGTCAGGGCTAGGGAAAAACTGTTTTTT,CASSYGVRAREKLFF
.,TRBV6-5,TRBJ1-2,13,.,TGTGCCAGCAGTTACCGTAGTCGCGGTGGCTACACTTTC,CASSYRSRGGYTF
.,TRBV9,TRBJ2-3,16,TRBD1,TGTGCCAGCAGCACGGGACAGGGGGCTAGAACAGATACGCAGTATTTT,CASSTGQGARTDTQYF
.,TRBV27,TRBJ1-1,15,.,TGTGCCAGCAGTTTACAGGGGTTAGTGAACACTGAAGCTTTCTTT,CASSLQGLVNTEAFF
.,TRBV7-8,TRBJ2-3,15,.,TGTGCCAGCAGCTTAGCACAGGTTAACACAGATACGCAGTATTTT,CASSLAQVNTDTQYF
.,TRBV29-1,TRBJ1-2,15,.,TGCAGCGTTGGCACCAACGACAGAGCTTACTATGGCTACACCTTC,CSVGTNDRAYYGYTF
.,TRBV2,TRBJ2-1,15,.,TGTGCCAGCAGTCCCCCGGGGACAAAATACAATGAGCAGTTCTTC,CASSPPGTKYNEQFF
.,TRBV11-3,TRBJ2-7,15,.,TGTGCCAGCAGCCCCTCAACAGGGCCTCTCTACGAGCAGTACTTC,CASSPSTGPLYEQYF
.,TRBV15,TRBJ1-2,13,.,TGTGCCACCAGCAGAGGGGGCGATTATGGCTACACCTTC,CATSRGGDYGYTF
few,TRBV6-6,TRBJ2-5,16,TRBD1,TGTGCCAGCAGTTATTATAGCGGACAGGGACAAGAGACCCAGTACTTC,CASSYYSGQGQETQYF
.,TRBV4-1,TRBJ2-3,14,.,TGCGCCAGCAGCCAGGGACTTCAACCCGATACGCAGTATTTT,CASSQGLQPDTQYF
.,TRBV11-3,TRBJ2-2,13,.,TGTGCCAGCACCTTAGGGCAGACCGGGGAGCTGTTTTTT,CASTLGQTGELFF
few,TRBV5-4,TRBJ2-7,15,TRBD2,TGTGCCAGCAGCCCGGGAGCTAGCGGGGTCTACGAGCAGTACTTC,CASSPGASGVYEQYF
once,TRBV4-1,TRBJ2-3,16,.,TGCGCCAGCAGCCAACCTGGGGGCTTGGGCACAGATACGCAGTATTTT,CASSQPGGLGTDTQYF
.,TRBV7-9,TRBJ2-5,14,TRBD2,TGTGCCAGCAGCTCAGTAGCGGGAGAAGAGACCCAGTACTTC,CASSSVAGEETQYF
.,TRBV6-5,TRBJ2-7,13,TRBD2,TGTGCCAGCAGTGTGGGGACTAGCACAGAGCAGTATTTC,CASSVGTSTEQYF
.,TRBV10-3,TRBJ2-3,14,TRBD1,TGTGCCACCGAACCGGGACAGGGGTCTGGTACGCAGTATTTT,CATEPGQGSGTQYF
.,TRBV28,TRBJ2-2,18,TRBD1,TGTGCCAGCAGTTTAGCCAACTCCGGGACAGGGAGGCCCGGGGAGCTGTTTTTT,CASSLANSGTGRPGELFF
few,TRBV29-1,TRBJ1-4,15,TRBD1,TGCAGCGTCACCGGGACAGGGGAACCTAATGAAAAACTGTTTTTT,CSVTGTGEPNEKLFF
few,TRBV4-3,TRBJ1-4,13,.,TGCGCCAGCAGAAGACGGGCTAATGAAAAACTGTTTTTT,CASRRRANEKLFF
.,TRBV5-6,TRBJ1-3,18,.,TGTGCCAGCAGCTCCCGGCCCCCCGCGGGGGGGGCCGGAAACACCATATATTTT,CASSSRPPAGGAGNTIYF
.,TRBV15,TRBJ2-5,16,TRBD1,TGTGCCACCAGCAGAGACGTCGCAGGGGGTACAGAGACCCAGTACTTC,CATSRDVAGGTETQYF
once,TRBV5-6,TRBJ2-7,13,.,TGTGCCAGCAGCCCGACAGTATCCTACGAGCAGTACTTC,CASSPTVSYEQYF
.,TRBV27,TRBJ2-7,16,.,TGTGCCAGCAGGGTCCGCCTGACAGGTGGGGTGGGCGAGCAGTACTTC,CASRVRLTGGVGEQYF